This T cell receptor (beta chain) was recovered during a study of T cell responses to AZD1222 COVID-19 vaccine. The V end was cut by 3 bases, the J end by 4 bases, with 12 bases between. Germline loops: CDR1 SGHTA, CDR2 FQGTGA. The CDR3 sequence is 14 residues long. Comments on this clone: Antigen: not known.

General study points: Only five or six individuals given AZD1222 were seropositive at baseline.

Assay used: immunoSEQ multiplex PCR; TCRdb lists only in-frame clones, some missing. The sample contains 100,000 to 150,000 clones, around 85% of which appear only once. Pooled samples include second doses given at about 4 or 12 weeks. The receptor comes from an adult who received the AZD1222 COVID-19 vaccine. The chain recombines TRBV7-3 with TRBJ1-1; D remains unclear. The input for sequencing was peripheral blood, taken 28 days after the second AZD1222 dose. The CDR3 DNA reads TGTGCCAGCAGCTTCAATCATGGTATCACTGAAGCTTTCTTT. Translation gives CASSFNHGITEAFF.